This TCR beta chain was recorded in a study of cytomegalovirus exposure and HLA in healthy donors. Germline V gene data show CDR1 as SGHNT and CDR2 as YENEEA. The germline V and J ends were trimmed by 6 bases and 0 bases, with 14 bases remaining between them. The CDR3 is 16 amino acids. The PCR used 60 Vbeta and 13 Jbeta primers. TCRdb's copy holds only in-frame clones and misses some; the assay was immunoSEQ multiplex PCR. The sample lists some 160,000 clones; over 70% were seen once. This sequence joins TRBV11-3 and TRBJ2-2, with D possibly being TRBD2 (7 bases). Sequenced: PBMCs. This receptor was taken from a woman in her 30s in good health and CMV-seronegative. The CDR3 loop is CASSIGGASNTGELFF. The CDR3 bases are TGTGCCAGCAGTATAGGGGGGGCCTCGAACACCGGGGAGCTGTTTTTT. Variable domain in full (rest from reference TRBV11-3 and TRBJ2-2): EAGVVQSPRYKIIEKKQPVAFWCNPISGHNTLYWYLQNLGQGPELLIRYENEEAVDDSQLPKDRFSAERLKGVDSTLKIQPAELGDSAVYLCASSIGGASNTGELFFGEGSRLTVL.